The entry below describes one T cell receptor (beta chain). Its antigen is not identified. The entry originates in a study of TIL therapy for anti-PD-1-resistant metastatic lung cancer. For the study at large: Median tumor PD-L1 proportion score was roughly 5.5%.

This was the immunoSEQ v3 assay. The assay was immunoSEQ multiplex PCR, and TCRdb's table has in-frame clones only and misses some. The sample carries some 90,000 clones, 50% to 70% recorded once. General study findings and limits: Many TIL product clones were absent from baseline tumor, suggesting clonal contraction. TIL cultures after expansion showed higher clonality and lower diversity than baseline tumor (median around 5.9% vs 31%).

Time point specified: pre-treatment sample, taken before nivolumab and TIL therapy. The tumor samples were excised metastases, mostly pleural nodules or supraclavicular lymph nodes. The V gene's germline CDR1 is MGHDK and CDR2 SYGVNS. V lost 3 bases and J lost 7; bases outside the gene matches: 4. The CDR3 is made up of 14 amino acids. The source of this sequence is a person between 30 and 79 years old with non-small cell lung cancer. The sequenced sample was tumor tissue, obtained at baseline. The rearrangement uses TRBV25-1 and TRBJ2-3; 10 bases match TRBD2. CDR3 in amino acids: CASSDLAGEHTQYF. Written as DNA, the CDR3 is TGTGCCAGCAGTGACCTAGCGGGAGAACATACGCAGTATTTT.